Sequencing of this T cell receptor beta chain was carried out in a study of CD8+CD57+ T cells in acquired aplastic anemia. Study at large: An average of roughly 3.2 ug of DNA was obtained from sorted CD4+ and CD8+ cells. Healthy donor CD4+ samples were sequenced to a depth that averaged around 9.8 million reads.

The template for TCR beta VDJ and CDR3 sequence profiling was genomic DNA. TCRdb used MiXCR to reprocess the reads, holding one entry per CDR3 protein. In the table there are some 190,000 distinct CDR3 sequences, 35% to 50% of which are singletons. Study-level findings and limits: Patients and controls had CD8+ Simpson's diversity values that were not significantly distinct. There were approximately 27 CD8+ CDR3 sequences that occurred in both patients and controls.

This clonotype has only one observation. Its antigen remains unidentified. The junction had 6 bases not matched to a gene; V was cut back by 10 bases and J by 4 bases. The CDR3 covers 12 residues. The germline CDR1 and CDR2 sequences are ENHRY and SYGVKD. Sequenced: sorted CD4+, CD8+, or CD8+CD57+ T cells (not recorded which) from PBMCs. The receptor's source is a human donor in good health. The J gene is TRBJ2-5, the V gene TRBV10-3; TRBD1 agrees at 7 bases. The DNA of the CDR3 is TGTGCCAGCAGGGGGATGCGAGAGACCCAGTACTTC. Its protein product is CASRGMRETQYF.